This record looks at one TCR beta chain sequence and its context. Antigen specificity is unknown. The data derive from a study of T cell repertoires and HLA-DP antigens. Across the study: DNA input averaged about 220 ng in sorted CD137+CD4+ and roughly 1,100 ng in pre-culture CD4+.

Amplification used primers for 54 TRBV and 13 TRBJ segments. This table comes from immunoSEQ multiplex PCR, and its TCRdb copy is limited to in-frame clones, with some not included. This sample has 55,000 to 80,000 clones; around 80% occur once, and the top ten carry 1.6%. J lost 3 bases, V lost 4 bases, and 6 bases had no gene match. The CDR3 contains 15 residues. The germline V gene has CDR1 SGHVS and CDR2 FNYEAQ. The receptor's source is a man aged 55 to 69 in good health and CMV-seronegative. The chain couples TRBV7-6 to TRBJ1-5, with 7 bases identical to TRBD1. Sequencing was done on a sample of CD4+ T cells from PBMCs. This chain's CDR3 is CASSWGTALNQPQHF. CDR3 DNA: TGTGCCAGCAGCTGGGGGACAGCACTCAATCAGCCCCAGCATTTT. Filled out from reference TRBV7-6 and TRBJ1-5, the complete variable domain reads GAGVSQSPRYKVTKRGQDVALRCDPISGHVSLYWYRQALGQGPEFLTYFNYEAQQDKSGLPNDRFSAERPEGSISTLTIQRTEQRDSAMYRCASSWGTALNQPQHFGDGTRLSIL.